Presented here are 23 T cell receptor beta chains from one specimen sequenced in a study of blood T cell repertoires in COVID-19. The table came from immunoSEQ multiplex PCR; TCRdb's copy has only in-frame clones and leaves some out. Of a few hundred thousand clones in the sample, more than 85% were seen once. The material sequenced was PBMCs or T cells enriched from blood (not recorded which). Every receptor here comes from a woman aged 50 to 60 who had recovered from COVID-19.

The CDR3 loop reads CASRLERLSSGELFF. The DNA of the CDR3 is TGTGCCAGCAGATTAGAACGACTCAGTTCCGGGGAGCTGTTTTTT. The chain has TRBV6-5 and TRBJ2-2; D is undetermined. This CDR3 has 15 residues. V lost 6 bases and J lost 6, with 17 bases in between. CDR1 MNHEY and CDR2 SVGAGI come from the germline V gene.

The chain is built from TRBV19 and TRBJ2-1; 10 nucleotides line up with TRBD2. Germline V gene sequence: CDR1 LNHDA, CDR2 SQIVND (reference sequence). The CDR3 length is 17 residues. V lost 8 bases to trimming and J lost 4 bases; unmatched junction nucleotides: 14. The CDR3 nucleotides are TGTGCCAGTCAAACCGGGACTAGCGTACCAAATTACAATGAGCAGTTCTTC. This codes for CASQTGTSVPNYNEQFF. The complete variable domain, with remaining parts taken from reference TRBV19 and TRBJ2-1, reads DGGITQSPKYLFRKEGQNVTLSCEQNLNHDAMYWYRQDPGQGLRLIYYSQIVNDFQKGDIAEGYSVSREKKESFPLTVTSAQKNPTAFYLCASQTGTSVPNYNEQFFGPGTRLTVL.

This chain connects TRBV19 to TRBJ2-1; 8 bases agree with TRBD2. V shed 2 bases and J 7 bases; nucleotides not matched to a gene: 7. CDR1 LNHDA and CDR2 SQIVND come from the germline V gene (reference sequence). CDR3 length equals 15 residues. DNA of the CDR3: TGTGCCAGTAGTATACAGCGGGAGTTAAGAAATGAGCAGTTCTTC. Translating it yields CASSIQRELRNEQFF. The entire variable domain, with the rest obtained from reference TRBV19 and TRBJ2-1, is as follows: DGGITQSPKYLFRKEGQNVTLSCEQNLNHDAMYWYRQDPGQGLRLIYYSQIVNDFQKGDIAEGYSVSREKKESFPLTVTSAQKNPTAFYLCASSIQRELRNEQFFGPGTRLTVL.

The rearrangement uses TRBV7-9 and TRBJ1-4; D gene unclear. V gave up 3 bases and J gave up 2 bases, with 16 bases separating them. This CDR3 is 17 amino acids long. The germline gives CDR1 SEHNR, CDR2 FQNEAQ (reference sequence). CDR3 DNA: TGTGCCAGCAGCTTCGGCCAGGCCACTGGGACTAATGAAAAACTGTTTTTT. It is translated as CASSFGQATGTNEKLFF.

Only one count was recorded for this clone. This chain uses TRBV19 with TRBJ2-5; TRBD1 might be the D (9 bases). Germline loops: CDR1 LNHDA, CDR2 SQIVND (reference sequence). This CDR3 spans 22 amino acids. Between the trimmed V and J ends, which lost 6 bases and 1 base, there was a span of 36 bases. In nucleotides, the CDR3 is TGTGCCAGTAGCCTCGGGCGTATGGGACAGGGACGGGCTAGCGGGTTCCAAGAGACCCAGTACTTC. It encodes CASSLGRMGQGRASGFQETQYF.

The chain employs TRBV7-2 and TRBJ1-2, with 8 bases that match TRBD1. Germline V gene sequence: CDR1 SGHTA, CDR2 FQGNSA. Trimming took 2 bases from V and 8 from J; bases not matched to a gene: 4. This CDR3 region has 13 residues. The CDR3 here is CASSLNRGRGYTF. The CDR3, as DNA: TGTGCCAGCAGCTTAAACAGGGGGAGAGGCTACACCTTC.

The CDR3 sequence is CASGVGLAGTDTQYF. CDR3 DNA sequence: TGTGCCAGTGGAGTCGGGCTAGCGGGCACAGATACGCAGTATTTT. The genes are TRBV11-2 and TRBJ2-3, with 7 nucleotides matching TRBD2. Germline V lookup: CDR1 SGHAT, CDR2 FQNNGV. The CDR3 consists of 15 residues. The V segment lost 9 bases and the J segment 1 base; nucleotides outside the gene matches: 10.

This clone was picked up a small number of times. V usage is TRBV5-1 and J usage is TRBJ2-3, with D possibly TRBD2 on 7 matching bases. V lost 6 bases to trimming and J lost 4 bases, with 15 bases between them. Germline CDR1 SGHRS, CDR2 YFSETQ. This CDR3 contains 14 residues. CDR3 in DNA: TGCGCCAGCACCAGGGAGGGGGTAGCAGATACGCAGTATTTT. Amino acid sequence: CASTREGVADTQYF.

V gene TRBV7-3 combines with J gene TRBJ1-1, with D perhaps matching TRBD1 (5 bases). The germline gives CDR1 SGHTA, CDR2 FQGTGA. This CDR3 is built from 13 residues. Trimming left V 5 bases short and J 0 bases short, with 7 bases between. The chain's CDR3 is CASSLTVNTEAFF. The CDR3, as DNA: TGTGCCAGCAGCCTGACAGTGAACACTGAAGCTTTCTTT. The entire variable domain, with the rest obtained from reference TRBV7-3 and TRBJ1-1, is as follows: GAGVSQTPSNKVTEKGKYVELRCDPISGHTALYWYRQSLGQGPEFLIYFQGTGAADDSGLPNDRFFAVRPEGSVSTLKIQRTERGDSAVYLCASSLTVNTEAFFGQGTRLTVV.

V is TRBV7-8 and J is TRBJ2-7, with 10 bases fitting TRBD1. This CDR3 is built from 12 residues. Germline lookup yields CDR1 SGHVS and CDR2 FQNEAQ. V shed 5 bases and J 7 bases; nucleotides not matched to a gene: 2. CDR3 bases: TGTGCCAGCAGCGACAGGGGGCGAGAGCAGTACTTC. This encodes CASSDRGREQYF.

The rearrangement joins TRBV2 to TRBJ2-7; D unresolved. Per the germline V gene, CDR1 is SNHLY and CDR2 is FYNNEI. The CDR3 contains 13 residues. V dropped 7 bases and J dropped 6 bases, with 16 bases sitting between them. CDR3 loop: CASTAVVRAEQYF. The CDR3 nucleotides are TGTGCCAGCACCGCGGTCGTTCGTGCCGAGCAGTACTTC.

The chain employs TRBV12-3 or TRBV12-4 and TRBJ1-3; possible D gene TRBD1, 5 bases. V lost 0 bases to trimming and J lost 8 bases, with 8 bases between them. The CDR3 spans 13 residues. CDR3 coding DNA: TGTGCCAGCAGTTTAGCGGGGGGGGACACCATATATTTT. Its protein is CASSLAGGDTIYF.

DNA of the CDR3: TGCAGCGTTGCTCGGGAAGAGACCCAGTACTTC. This codes for CSVAREETQYF. The chain couples TRBV29-1 to TRBJ2-5; D not resolved. V was pared by 4 bases and J by 3 bases, with 6 bases between. CDR3 length equals 11 residues. CDR1 SQVTM and CDR2 ANQGSEA come from the germline V gene.

The chain employs TRBV20-1 and TRBJ2-7, with 7 bases aligning to TRBD1. The CDR3 consists of 14 residues. Germline-derived CDR1 and CDR2 are DFQATT and SNEGSKA (reference sequence). The V gene end was trimmed by 3 bases and the J gene end by 5 bases; junction bases not matched to a gene: 10. CDR3 sequence (DNA): TGCAGTGCTAGTCTCGCACAGGGGATCGACGAGCAGTACTTC. This gives the protein CSASLAQGIDEQYF.

The chain is built from TRBV20-1 and TRBJ2-1; 8 bases are a match to TRBD2. Trimming at V came to 3 bases and at J to 8 bases, leaving 12 bases not matched to a gene. This CDR3 has 15 residues. Germline values: CDR1 DFQATT, CDR2 SNEGSKA (reference sequence). CDR3 amino acids: CSASSVAGGGDEQFF. For the CDR3, the DNA is TGCAGTGCTAGTTCTGTGGCGGGAGGAGGTGATGAGCAGTTCTTC.

Here the CDR3 DNA reads TGCGCCAGCAGCCCCATGGGACAGGGGTCCTACGAGCAGTACTTC. It translates to CASSPMGQGSYEQYF. The rearrangement joins TRBV4-1 to TRBJ2-7, with 10 bases aligning to TRBD1. The trim removed 4 bases at V and 1 base at J, leaving 4 bases unmatched. The CDR3 totals 15 residues. Germline V gene lookup returns CDR1 MGHRA and CDR2 YSYEKL.

The chain links TRBV29-1 to TRBJ2-7, with D perhaps TRBD2 (7 bases). This CDR3 is 13 amino acids long. Germline lookup yields CDR1 SQVTM and CDR2 ANQGSEA. Deletions cut 4 bases from V and 1 base from J, with 11 bases between. The CDR3 loop is CSVAKGGSYEQYF. The CDR3 nucleotides are TGCAGCGTTGCAAAGGGGGGGTCCTACGAGCAGTACTTC.

This chain links TRBV11-2 with TRBJ1-3; D gene uncertain. CDR3 size: 14 residues. V was pared by 5 bases and J by 3 bases, with 11 bases between. The germline CDR1 and CDR2 sequences are SGHAT and FQNNGV. The CDR3 loop is CASSNSRRGNTIYF. CDR3 DNA: TGTGCCAGCAGCAACTCACGTCGTGGAAACACCATATATTTT. The full variable domain, rest sourced from reference TRBV11-2 and TRBJ1-3, is EAGVAQSPRYKIIEKRQSVAFWCNPISGHATLYWYQQILGQGPKLLIQFQNNGVVDDSQLPKDRFSAERLKGVDSTLKIQPAKLEDSAVYLCASSNSRRGNTIYFGEGSWLTVV.

This chain joins TRBV7-9 and TRBJ1-4; D is unresolved. Trimming took 3 bases from V and 5 from J, leaving 16 bases between them. Germline values: CDR1 SEHNR, CDR2 FQNEAQ (reference sequence). The CDR3 extends over 16 amino acids. The CDR3: CASSFPPQSANEKLFF. CDR3 bases: TGTGCCAGCAGCTTTCCCCCCCAGTCAGCGAATGAAAAACTGTTTTTT.

The J gene is TRBJ2-7, the V gene TRBV11-2; D is possibly TRBD2 (6 bases). Deletions cut 3 bases from V and 2 bases from J, with 8 bases between. The CDR3 is 13 amino acids. Germline values: CDR1 SGHAT, CDR2 FQNNGV. This CDR3 reads CASSFGLTYEQYF. Written as DNA, the CDR3 is TGTGCCAGCAGCTTCGGACTAACCTACGAGCAGTACTTC.

CDR3 protein: CASSKGLAPTGAQETQYF. The CDR3 bases are TGCGCCAGCAGTAAGGGACTAGCTCCTACCGGGGCACAAGAGACCCAGTACTTC. The genes are TRBV5-1 and TRBJ2-5; 9 bases match TRBD2. CDR3 size: 18 residues. V lost 5 bases, J lost 2 bases, and 16 bases stayed unmatched. From germline, CDR1 is SGHRS and CDR2 YFSETQ. The variable domain in full, completed from reference TRBV5-1 and TRBJ2-5, reads KAGVTQTPRYLIKTRGQQVTLSCSPISGHRSVSWYQQTPGQGLQFLFEYFSETQRNKGNFPGRFSGRQFSNSRSEMNVSTLELGDSALYLCASSKGLAPTGAQETQYFGPGTRLLVL.

V and J are TRBV6-2 or TRBV6-3 and TRBJ2-7, with D tentatively TRBD1 (5 bases). Trimming took 0 bases from V and 0 from J, leaving 6 bases between them. CDR1 is MNHEY and CDR2 is SVGEGT in the germline V gene. The CDR3 covers 14 residues. The CDR3 coding sequence is TGTGCCAGCAGTTACTCGACAGCCTCCTACGAGCAGTACTTC. Translating it yields CASSYSTASYEQYF.

This CDR3 is CAWSVLGNTIYF. CDR3 in DNA: TGTGCCTGGAGTGTACTCGGAAACACCATATATTTT. The genes are TRBV30 and TRBJ1-3; D gene unclear. Trimming removed 0 bases from V and 4 bases from J, with 4 bases in between. The length of the CDR3 is 12 residues. The germline V gene encodes CDR1 GTSNPN and CDR2 SVGIG (reference sequence).